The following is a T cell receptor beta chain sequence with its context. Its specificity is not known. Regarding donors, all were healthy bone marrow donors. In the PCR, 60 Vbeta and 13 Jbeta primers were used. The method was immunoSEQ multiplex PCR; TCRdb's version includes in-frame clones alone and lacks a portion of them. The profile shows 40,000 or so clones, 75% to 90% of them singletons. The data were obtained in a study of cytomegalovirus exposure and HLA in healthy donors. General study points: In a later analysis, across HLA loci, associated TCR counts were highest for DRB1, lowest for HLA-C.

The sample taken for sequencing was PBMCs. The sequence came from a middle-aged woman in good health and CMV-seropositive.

The CDR3, as DNA: TGTGCCAGCAGCCTCCCGGGCGGGACGAGCACAGATACGCAGTATTTT. It codes for CASSLPGGTSTDTQYF. The chain combines TRBV4-2 with TRBJ2-3, with TRBD2 as a possible D gene (6 bases). The CDR3 sequence is 16 residues long. The germline V and J ends were trimmed by 4 bases and 0 bases, with 14 bases remaining between them. Germline V gene data show CDR1 as LGHNA and CDR2 as YNFKEQ.